Listed here are 14 T cell receptor beta chains from one sample, sequenced in a study of T-cell reconstitution after alpha-beta-depleted transplantation in children. The authors prepared the TCRbeta library with unique molecular identifiers. From the PCR reads, TCRdb called clonotypes with MiXCR, one entry per CDR3 protein. The data contain about 830,000 distinct CDR3 sequences, roughly 15% of them singletons. The material sequenced was PBMCs, mostly from graft donor cells, taken 360 days after TCRalphabeta/CD19-depleted stem cell transplant. Source of these receptors: a male patient aged 5 to 17 who had a stem cell transplant for acute lymphoblastic leukemia, so the T cells may come from the graft donor.

The chain uses TRBV19 and TRBJ1-4; tentatively, D is TRBD1 (5 bases). Germline assignment: CDR1 LNHDA and CDR2 SQIVND (reference sequence). The CDR3 is 16 residues long. Trimming removed 3 bases at V and 8 bases at J, with 19 bases between. CDR3 DNA sequence: TGTGCCAGTAGTATGGAGTACAGGAGGGTCGGCGAAAAACTGTTTTTT. The encoded protein is CASSMEYRRVGEKLFF. Full variable domain (outside the CDR3, taken from reference TRBV19 and TRBJ1-4): DGGITQSPKYLFRKEGQNVTLSCEQNLNHDAMYWYRQDPGQGLRLIYYSQIVNDFQKGDIAEGYSVSREKKESFPLTVTSAQKNPTAFYLCASSMEYRRVGEKLFFGSGTQLSVL.

The sample holds many counts of this clonotype. The rearrangement joins TRBV3-1 to TRBJ2-7; 11 bases are shared with TRBD2. The V gene end was trimmed by 4 bases and the J gene end by 4 bases; junction bases not matched to a gene: 6. CDR3 size: 15 residues. Germline CDR1 LGHDT, CDR2 YNNKEL (reference sequence). CDR3 sequence reads: CASSRRLAGSYEQYF. CDR3 sequence (DNA): TGTGCCAGCAGCCGTCGACTAGCGGGATCTTACGAGCAGTACTTC.

In this sample, this clonotype turned up once. V gene TRBV5-1 combines with J gene TRBJ1-1; D uncertain. With 4 bases removed from V and 8 bases from J, the gap between germline ends came to 12 bases. CDR1 is SGHRS, CDR2 YFSETQ, per germline. This CDR3 is 12 amino acids long. In DNA form, the CDR3 reads TGCGCCAGCAGCCAGGTGGGGTACGAAGCTTTCTTT. Protein sequence: CASSQVGYEAFF.

This clonotype was recorded at least ten times. V usage is TRBV20-1 and J usage is TRBJ2-7; D might be TRBD1 (5 bases). V lost 5 bases, J lost 0 bases, and 11 bases lay in between. CDR1 and CDR2 (germline): DFQATT, SNEGSKA (reference sequence). The length of the CDR3 is 13 residues. The CDR3: CSAQDSPSYEQYF. The CDR3 DNA sequence: TGCAGTGCTCAAGACAGTCCCTCCTACGAGCAGTACTTC.

This clonotype was seen ten or more times. CDR3 in DNA: TGTGCCAGTAATACGGGGGCGAAGAGCTATGGCTACACCTTC. This translates into CASNTGAKSYGYTF. The chain has TRBV11-2 and TRBJ1-2, with D possibly matching TRBD1 (6 bases). The germline V and J ends were trimmed by 9 bases and 4 bases, with 18 bases remaining between them. The CDR3 loop spans 14 amino acids. Germline CDR1 reads SGHAT; CDR2 reads FQNNGV.

The J gene is TRBJ2-3, the V gene TRBV11-1; D gene uncertain. V was shortened by 5 bases and J by 8 bases, with 23 bases between the two germline ends. The CDR3 is 16 amino acids. CDR1 and CDR2 (germline): SGHAT, FQDESV (reference sequence). The CDR3 coding sequence is TGTGCCAGCAGCCACACCTACGCCGGACGTGTGGGTACGCAGTATTTT. This translates into CASSHTYAGRVGTQYF.

The chain recombines TRBV5-1 with TRBJ2-5; perhaps TRBD1 as D (6 bases). Germline V gene lookup returns CDR1 SGHRS and CDR2 YFSETQ. This CDR3 comprises 15 residues. Trimming removed 4 bases from V and 1 base from J, with 14 bases in between. The CDR3 DNA follows: TGCGCCAGCAGCCCCCTCACAGGGATCCAAGAGACCCAGTACTTC. It yields the protein CASSPLTGIQETQYF.

The CDR3 DNA is TGTGCCACCTGCCCCCGCTTCCGCCTTGCGGACACAGATACGCAGTATTTT. This translates into CATCPRFRLADTDTQYF. The chain combines TRBV11-2 with TRBJ2-3; D call uncertain. This CDR3 has 17 amino acids. Germline loops: CDR1 SGHAT, CDR2 FQNNGV. V gave up 10 bases and J gave up 2 bases, with 25 bases separating them.

This chain joins TRBV2 and TRBJ2-7, with a weak D call TRBD1 (5 bases). V was pared by 4 bases and J by 6 bases, with 16 bases between. The CDR3 has 14 residues. Germline assignment: CDR1 SNHLY and CDR2 FYNNEI. The CDR3 sequence is CASSVGQSPGEQYF. The CDR3 nucleotides read TGTGCCAGCAGTGTCGGACAATCCCCCGGCGAGCAGTACTTC. Drawing the rest from reference TRBV2 and TRBJ2-7, the complete variable domain is EPEVTQTPSHQVTQMGQEVILRCVPISNHLYFYWYRQILGQKVEFLVSFYNNEISEKSEIFDDQFSVERPDGSNFTLKIRSTKLEDSAMYFCASSVGQSPGEQYFGPGTRLTVT.

V gene TRBV10-1 combines with J gene TRBJ2-7; D remains unclear. V was shortened by 6 bases and J by 0 bases, with 9 bases between the two germline ends. Germline values: CDR1 WNHNN, CDR2 SYGVQD (reference sequence). This CDR3 is built from 13 residues. Here the CDR3 reads CASSGYRSYEQYF. In DNA form, the CDR3 reads TGCGCCAGCAGCGGCTACCGCTCCTACGAGCAGTACTTC.

The rearrangement uses TRBV29-1 and TRBJ1-1; D unresolved. The V and J ends lost 0 bases and 4 bases respectively, with 18 bases between them. CDR1 and CDR2 (germline): SQVTM, ANQGSEA. The CDR3 runs to 16 residues. CDR3 region: CSVEDRMAFGLTEAFF. The DNA of the CDR3 is TGCAGCGTTGAAGATCGTATGGCCTTCGGGCTCACTGAAGCTTTCTTT. The whole variable domain, filled in from reference TRBV29-1 and TRBJ1-1, reads SAVISQKPSRDICQRGTSLTIQCQVDSQVTMMFWYRQQPGQSLTLIATANQGSEATYESGFVIDKFPISRPNLTFSTLTVSNMSPEDSSIYLCSVEDRMAFGLTEAFFGQGTRLTVV.

Concerning this clonotype: No conserved phenylalanine or tryptophan ends this CDR3, so it is likely a read error. The rearrangement joins TRBV5-6 to TRBJ1-1; tentatively, D is TRBD1 (5 bases). Germline-derived CDR1 and CDR2 are SGHDT and YYEEEE. Trimming cost V 2 bases and J 1 base, with 12 bases left between them. This CDR3 has 15 residues. The chain's CDR3 is CASSFGRQWNTEAFY. The DNA of the CDR3 is TGTGCCAGCAGCTTCGGACGACAGTGGAACACTGAAGCTTTCTAT.

The table lists this clonotype with many counts. The chain links TRBV20-1 to TRBJ2-1, with D possibly being TRBD1 or TRBD2 (5 bases each). V was clipped by 3 bases and J by 3 bases, with 15 bases between them. The V gene's germline CDR1 is DFQATT and CDR2 SNEGSKA (reference sequence). The CDR3 length is 15 residues. The CDR3 reads CSASLTGTHYNEQFF. The CDR3 nucleotides are TGCAGTGCTAGCTTGACCGGGACCCACTACAATGAGCAGTTCTTC.

About this clonotype: One end of the junction fails to match germline, which may point to a read error. The V and J genes are TRBV6-5 and TRBJ1-1; 7 bases line up with TRBD1. The CDR3 has 15 residues. CDR1 MNHEY and CDR2 SVGAGI come from the germline V gene. The CDR3 coding sequence is TGTGCCAGCAGGTACTCAGGGACAGTGAACACTGAAGCTTTCTTT. Encoded protein: CASRYSGTVNTEAFF.